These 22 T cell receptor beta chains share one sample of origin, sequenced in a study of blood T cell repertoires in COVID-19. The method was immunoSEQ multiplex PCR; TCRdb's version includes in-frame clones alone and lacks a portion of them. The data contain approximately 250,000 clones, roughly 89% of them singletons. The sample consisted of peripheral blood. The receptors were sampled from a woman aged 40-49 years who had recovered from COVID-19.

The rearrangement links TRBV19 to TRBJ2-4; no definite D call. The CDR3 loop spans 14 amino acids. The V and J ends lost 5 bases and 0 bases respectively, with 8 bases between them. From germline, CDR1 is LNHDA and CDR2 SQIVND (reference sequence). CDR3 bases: TGTGCCAGTAGTGTGCCGAGAGCCAAAAACATTCAGTACTTC. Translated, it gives CASSVPRAKNIQYF.

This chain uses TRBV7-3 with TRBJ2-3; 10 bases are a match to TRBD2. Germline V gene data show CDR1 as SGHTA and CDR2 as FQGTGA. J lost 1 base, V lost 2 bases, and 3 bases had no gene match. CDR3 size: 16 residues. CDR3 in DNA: TGTGCCAGCAGCTTAGCTAGCGGGGGCCGCACAGATACGCAGTATTTT. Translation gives CASSLASGGRTDTQYF.

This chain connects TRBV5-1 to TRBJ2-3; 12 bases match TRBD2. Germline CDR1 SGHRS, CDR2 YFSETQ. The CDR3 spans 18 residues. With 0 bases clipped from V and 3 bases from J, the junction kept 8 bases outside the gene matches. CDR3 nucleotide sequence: TGCGCCAGCAGCTTGGTCCTCGGACTAGCGGGGAGAACAGATACGCAGTATTTT. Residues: CASSLVLGLAGRTDTQYF.

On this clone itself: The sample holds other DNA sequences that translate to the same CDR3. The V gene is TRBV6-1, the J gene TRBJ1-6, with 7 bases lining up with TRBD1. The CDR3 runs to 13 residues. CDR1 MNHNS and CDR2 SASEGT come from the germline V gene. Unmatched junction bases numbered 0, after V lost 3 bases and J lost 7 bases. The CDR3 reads CASSDRGNSPLHF. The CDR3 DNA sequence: TGTGCCAGCAGTGACAGGGGGAATTCACCCCTCCACTTT.

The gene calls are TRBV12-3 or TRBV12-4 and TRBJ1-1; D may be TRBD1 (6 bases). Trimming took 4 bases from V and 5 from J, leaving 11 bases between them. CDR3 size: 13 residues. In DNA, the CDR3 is TGTGCCAGCAGTTCGTCCAGGGGTACTGAAGCTTTCTTT. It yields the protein CASSSSRGTEAFF.

The CDR3 nucleotides are TGTGCCAGCAGCAATCCCTTTGGAGGGGACTTAAATGAAAAACTGTTTTTT. It specifies CASSNPFGGDLNEKLFF. The chain uses TRBV21-1 and TRBJ1-4. TRBV21-1 is annotated as a pseudogene. This CDR3 has 17 amino acids.

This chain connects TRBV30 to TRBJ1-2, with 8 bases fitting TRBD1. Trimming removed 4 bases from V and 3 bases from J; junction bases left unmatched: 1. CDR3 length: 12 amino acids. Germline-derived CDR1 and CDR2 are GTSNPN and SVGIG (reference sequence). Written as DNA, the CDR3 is TGTGCCTGGACAGGGGGCGACTATGGCTACACCTTC. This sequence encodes CAWTGGDYGYTF.

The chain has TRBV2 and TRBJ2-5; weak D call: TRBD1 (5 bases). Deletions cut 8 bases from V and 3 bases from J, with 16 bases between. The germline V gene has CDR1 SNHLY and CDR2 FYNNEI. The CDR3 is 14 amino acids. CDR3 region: CASPKGVPKETQYF. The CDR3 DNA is TGTGCCAGCCCAAAAGGGGTCCCAAAAGAGACCCAGTACTTC. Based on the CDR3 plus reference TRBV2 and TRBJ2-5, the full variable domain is EPEVTQTPSHQVTQMGQEVILRCVPISNHLYFYWYRQILGQKVEFLVSFYNNEISEKSEIFDDQFSVERPDGSNFTLKIRSTKLEDSAMYFCASPKGVPKETQYFGPGTRLLVL.

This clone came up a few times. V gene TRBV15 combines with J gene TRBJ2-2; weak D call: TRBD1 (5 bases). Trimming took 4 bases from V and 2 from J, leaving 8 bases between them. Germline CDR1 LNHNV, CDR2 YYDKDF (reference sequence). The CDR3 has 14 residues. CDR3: CATSIDRNTGELFF. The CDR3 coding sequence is TGTGCCACCAGCATAGACAGAAACACCGGGGAGCTGTTTTTT.

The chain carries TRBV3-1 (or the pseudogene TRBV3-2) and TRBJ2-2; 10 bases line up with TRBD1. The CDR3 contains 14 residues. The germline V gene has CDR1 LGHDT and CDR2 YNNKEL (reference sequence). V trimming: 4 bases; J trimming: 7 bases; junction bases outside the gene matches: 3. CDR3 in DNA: TGTGCCAGCAGCCGAGGACAGGGGGACGGGGAGCTGTTTTTT. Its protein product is CASSRGQGDGELFF.

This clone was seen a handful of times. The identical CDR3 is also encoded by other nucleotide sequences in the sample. CDR3 residues: CASSYSMNTEAFF. CDR3 DNA sequence: TGTGCCAGCAGTTACTCCATGAACACTGAAGCTTTCTTT. The chain uses TRBV6-5 and TRBJ1-1; D unresolved. This CDR3 has 13 residues. The V end lost 0 bases, the J end lost 0 bases, and 2 bases lay between the germline ends. Germline V gives CDR1 MNHEY, CDR2 SVGAGI.

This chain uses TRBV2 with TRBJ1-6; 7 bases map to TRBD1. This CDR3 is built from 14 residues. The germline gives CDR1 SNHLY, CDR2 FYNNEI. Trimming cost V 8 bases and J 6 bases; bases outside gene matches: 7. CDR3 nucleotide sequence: TGTGCCAGCGGTGGGGGGACAGCTAATTCACCCCTCCACTTT. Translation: CASGGGTANSPLHF.

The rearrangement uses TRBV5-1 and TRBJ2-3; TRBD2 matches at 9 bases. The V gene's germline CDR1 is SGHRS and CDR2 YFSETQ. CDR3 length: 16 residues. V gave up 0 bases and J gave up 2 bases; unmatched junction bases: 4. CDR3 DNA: TGCGCCAGCAGCTTGGCGCTAGCGGGGTCCACAGATACGCAGTATTTT. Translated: CASSLALAGSTDTQYF. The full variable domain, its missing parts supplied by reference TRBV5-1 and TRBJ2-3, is KAGVTQTPRYLIKTRGQQVTLSCSPISGHRSVSWYQQTPGQGLQFLFEYFSETQRNKGNFPGRFSGRQFSNSRSEMNVSTLELGDSALYLCASSLALAGSTDTQYFGPGTRLTVL.

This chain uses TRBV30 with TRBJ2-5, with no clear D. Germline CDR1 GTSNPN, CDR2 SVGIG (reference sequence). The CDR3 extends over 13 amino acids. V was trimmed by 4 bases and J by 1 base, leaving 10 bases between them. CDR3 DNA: TGTGCCTGGACTCGCGAGATCCAAGAGACCCAGTACTTC. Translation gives CAWTREIQETQYF.

The CDR3: CASSAKAGAYTDTQYF. For the CDR3, the DNA is TGTGCCAGCAGCGCTAAAGCGGGGGCCTACACAGATACGCAGTATTTT. The J gene is TRBJ2-3, the V gene TRBV9; 8 bases fit TRBD2. Germline V gives CDR1 SGDLS, CDR2 YYNGEE. V lost 3 bases to trimming and J lost 2 bases; unmatched junction nucleotides: 8. The CDR3 spans 16 residues. Complete variable domain (other parts from reference TRBV9 and TRBJ2-3): DSGVTQTPKHLITATGQRVTLRCSPRSGDLSVYWYQQSLDQGLQFLIQYYNGEERAKGNILERFSAQQFPDLHSELNLSSLELGDSALYFCASSAKAGAYTDTQYFGPGTRLTVL.

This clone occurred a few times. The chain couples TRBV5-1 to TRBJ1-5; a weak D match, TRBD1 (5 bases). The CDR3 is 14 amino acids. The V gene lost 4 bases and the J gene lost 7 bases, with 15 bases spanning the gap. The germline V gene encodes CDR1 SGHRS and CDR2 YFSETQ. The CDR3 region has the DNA TGCGCCAGCAGCGGAGGGGAGGACGGACAGCCCCAGCATTTT. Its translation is CASSGGEDGQPQHF.

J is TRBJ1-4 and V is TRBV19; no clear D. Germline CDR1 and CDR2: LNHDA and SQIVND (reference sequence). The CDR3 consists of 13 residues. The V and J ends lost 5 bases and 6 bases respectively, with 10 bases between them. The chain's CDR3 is CASSVRFDEKLFF. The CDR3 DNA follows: TGTGCCAGTAGTGTGAGGTTCGATGAAAAACTGTTTTTT. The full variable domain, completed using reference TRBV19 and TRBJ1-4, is DGGITQSPKYLFRKEGQNVTLSCEQNLNHDAMYWYRQDPGQGLRLIYYSQIVNDFQKGDIAEGYSVSREKKESFPLTVTSAQKNPTAFYLCASSVRFDEKLFFGSGTQLSVL.

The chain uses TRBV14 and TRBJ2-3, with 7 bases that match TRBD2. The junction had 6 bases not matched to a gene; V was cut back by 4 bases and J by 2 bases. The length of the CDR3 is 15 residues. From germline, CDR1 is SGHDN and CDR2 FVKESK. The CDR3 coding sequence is TGTGCCAGCAGCCTTTCCGGGACTAACACAGATACGCAGTATTTT. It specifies CASSLSGTNTDTQYF.

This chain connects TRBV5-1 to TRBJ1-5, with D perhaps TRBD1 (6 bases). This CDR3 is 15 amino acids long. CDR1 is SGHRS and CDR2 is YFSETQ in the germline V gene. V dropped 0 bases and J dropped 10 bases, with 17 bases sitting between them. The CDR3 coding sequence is TGCGCCAGCAGCTTGGGGGCGGGGGGCGGCGAACCCCAGCATTTT. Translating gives CASSLGAGGGEPQHF. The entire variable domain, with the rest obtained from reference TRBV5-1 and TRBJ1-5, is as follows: KAGVTQTPRYLIKTRGQQVTLSCSPISGHRSVSWYQQTPGQGLQFLFEYFSETQRNKGNFPGRFSGRQFSNSRSEMNVSTLELGDSALYLCASSLGAGGGEPQHFGDGTRLSIL.

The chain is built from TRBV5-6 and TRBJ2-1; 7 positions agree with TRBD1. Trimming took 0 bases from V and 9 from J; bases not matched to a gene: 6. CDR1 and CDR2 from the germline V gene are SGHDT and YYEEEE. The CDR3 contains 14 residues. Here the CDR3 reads CASSLEGGAGEQFF. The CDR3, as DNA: TGTGCCAGCAGCTTGGAAGGGGGCGCGGGTGAGCAGTTCTTC.

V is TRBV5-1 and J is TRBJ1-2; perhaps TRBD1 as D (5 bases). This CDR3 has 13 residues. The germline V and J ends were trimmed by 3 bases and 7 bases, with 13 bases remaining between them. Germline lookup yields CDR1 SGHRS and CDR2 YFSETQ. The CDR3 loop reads CASSSAGNTGYTF. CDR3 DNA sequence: TGCGCCAGCAGCTCGGCAGGGAATACTGGCTACACCTTC.

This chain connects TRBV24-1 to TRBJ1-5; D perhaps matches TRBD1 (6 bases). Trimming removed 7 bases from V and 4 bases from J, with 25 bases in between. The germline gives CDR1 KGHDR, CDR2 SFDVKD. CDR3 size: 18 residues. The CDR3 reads CATSSRGKMGNGNQPQHF. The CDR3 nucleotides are TGTGCCACCAGCTCAAGGGGGAAAATGGGAAATGGAAATCAGCCCCAGCATTTT.